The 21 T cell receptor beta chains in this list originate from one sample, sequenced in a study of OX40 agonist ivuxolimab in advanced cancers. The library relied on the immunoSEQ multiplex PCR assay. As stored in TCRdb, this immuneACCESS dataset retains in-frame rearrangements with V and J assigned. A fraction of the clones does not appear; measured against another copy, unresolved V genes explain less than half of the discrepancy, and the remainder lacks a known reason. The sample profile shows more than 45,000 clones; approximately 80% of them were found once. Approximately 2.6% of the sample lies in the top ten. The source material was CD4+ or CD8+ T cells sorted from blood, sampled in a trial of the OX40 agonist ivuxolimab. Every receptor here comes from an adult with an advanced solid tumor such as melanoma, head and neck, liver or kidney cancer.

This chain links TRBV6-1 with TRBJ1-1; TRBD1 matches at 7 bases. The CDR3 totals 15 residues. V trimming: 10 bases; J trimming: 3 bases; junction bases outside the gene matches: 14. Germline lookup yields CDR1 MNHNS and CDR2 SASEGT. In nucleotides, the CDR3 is TGTGCCATCTCAATCCGCGGACAGGCCGACACTGAAGCTTTCTTT. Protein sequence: CAISIRGQADTEAFF.

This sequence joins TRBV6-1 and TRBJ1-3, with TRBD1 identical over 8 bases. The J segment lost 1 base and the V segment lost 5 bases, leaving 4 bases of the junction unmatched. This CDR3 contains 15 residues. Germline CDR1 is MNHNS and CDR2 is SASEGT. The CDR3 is CASSRQGQSGNTIYF. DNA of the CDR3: TGTGCCAGCAGTCGACAGGGGCAGTCTGGAAACACCATATATTTT.

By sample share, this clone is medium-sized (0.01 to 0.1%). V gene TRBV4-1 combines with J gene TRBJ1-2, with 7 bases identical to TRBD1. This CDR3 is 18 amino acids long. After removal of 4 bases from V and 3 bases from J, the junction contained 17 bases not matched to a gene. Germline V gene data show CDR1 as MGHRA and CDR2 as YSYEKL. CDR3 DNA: TGCGCCAGCAGCCCCCAGAACTTTATACCAGGGACAGACTATGGCTACACCTTC. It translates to CASSPQNFIPGTDYGYTF.

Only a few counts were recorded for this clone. CDR3 DNA sequence: TGTGCCAGCAGTTCCAGATACAATGAGCAGTTCTTC. Protein product: CASSSRYNEQFF. The V and J genes are TRBV6-5 and TRBJ2-1; unclear D gene. The V end lost 4 bases, the J end lost 4 bases, and 5 bases lay between the germline ends. This CDR3 is 12 amino acids long. The germline V gene encodes CDR1 MNHEY and CDR2 SVGAGI.

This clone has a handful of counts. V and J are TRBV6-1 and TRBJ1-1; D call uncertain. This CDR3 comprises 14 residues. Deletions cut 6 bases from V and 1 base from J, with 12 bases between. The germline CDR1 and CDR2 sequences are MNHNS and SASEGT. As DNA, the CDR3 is TGTGCCAGCAGGAGGGAGGAGGGGAACACTGAAGCTTTCTTT. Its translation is CASRREEGNTEAFF.

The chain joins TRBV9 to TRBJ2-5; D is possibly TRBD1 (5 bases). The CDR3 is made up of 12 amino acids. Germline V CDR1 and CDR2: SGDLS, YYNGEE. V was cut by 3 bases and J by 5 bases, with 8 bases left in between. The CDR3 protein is CASSARAETQYF. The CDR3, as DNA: TGTGCCAGCAGCGCCAGGGCGGAGACCCAGTACTTC.

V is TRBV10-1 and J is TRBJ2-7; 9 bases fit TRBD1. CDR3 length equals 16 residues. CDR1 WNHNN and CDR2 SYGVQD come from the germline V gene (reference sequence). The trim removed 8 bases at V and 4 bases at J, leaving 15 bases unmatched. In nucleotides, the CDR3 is TGCGCCAGCGACGTTCGTATACAGGGGGCGCATTACGAGCAGTACTTC. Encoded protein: CASDVRIQGAHYEQYF.

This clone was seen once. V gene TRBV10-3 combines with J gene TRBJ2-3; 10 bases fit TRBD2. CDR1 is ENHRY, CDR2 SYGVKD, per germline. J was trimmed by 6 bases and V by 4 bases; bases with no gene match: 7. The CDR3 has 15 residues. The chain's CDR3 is CAISGNPGLADTQYF. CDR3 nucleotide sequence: TGTGCCATCAGTGGTAACCCGGGACTAGCGGATACGCAGTATTTT.

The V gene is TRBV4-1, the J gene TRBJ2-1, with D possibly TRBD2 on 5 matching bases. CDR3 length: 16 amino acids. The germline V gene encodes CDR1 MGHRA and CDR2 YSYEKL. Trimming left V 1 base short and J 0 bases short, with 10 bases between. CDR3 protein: CASSQVRGRSYNEQFF. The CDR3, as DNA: TGCGCCAGCAGCCAAGTAAGAGGGCGCTCCTACAATGAGCAGTTCTTC.

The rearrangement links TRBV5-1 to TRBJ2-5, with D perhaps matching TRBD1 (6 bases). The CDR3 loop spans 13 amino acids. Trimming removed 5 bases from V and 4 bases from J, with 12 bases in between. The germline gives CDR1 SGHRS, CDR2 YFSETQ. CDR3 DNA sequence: TGCGCCAGCAGTTACAGGGATGTAGAGACCCAGTACTTC. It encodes CASSYRDVETQYF. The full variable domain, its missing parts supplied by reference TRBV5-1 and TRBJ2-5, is KAGVTQTPRYLIKTRGQQVTLSCSPISGHRSVSWYQQTPGQGLQFLFEYFSETQRNKGNFPGRFSGRQFSNSRSEMNVSTLELGDSALYLCASSYRDVETQYFGPGTRLLVL.

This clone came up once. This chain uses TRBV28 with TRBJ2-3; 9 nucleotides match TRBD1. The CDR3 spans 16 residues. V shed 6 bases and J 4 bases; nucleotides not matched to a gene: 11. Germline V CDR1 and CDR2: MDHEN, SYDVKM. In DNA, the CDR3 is TGTGCCAGCAGCCAAACCCGGACAGGGGCCGCAGATACGCAGTATTTT. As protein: CASSQTRTGAADTQYF.

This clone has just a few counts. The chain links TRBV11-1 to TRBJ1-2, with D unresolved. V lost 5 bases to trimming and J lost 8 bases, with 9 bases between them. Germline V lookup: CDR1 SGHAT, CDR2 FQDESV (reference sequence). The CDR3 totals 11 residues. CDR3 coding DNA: TGTGCCAGCAGCCCAGGAAAGGGCTACACCTTC. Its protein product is CASSPGKGYTF.

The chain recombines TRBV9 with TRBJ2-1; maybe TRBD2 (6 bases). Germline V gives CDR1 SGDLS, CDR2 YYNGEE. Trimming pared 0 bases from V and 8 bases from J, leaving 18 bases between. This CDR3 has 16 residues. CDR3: CASSVELRREWDEQFF. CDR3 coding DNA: TGTGCCAGCAGCGTAGAGCTTAGGCGGGAATGGGATGAGCAGTTCTTC.

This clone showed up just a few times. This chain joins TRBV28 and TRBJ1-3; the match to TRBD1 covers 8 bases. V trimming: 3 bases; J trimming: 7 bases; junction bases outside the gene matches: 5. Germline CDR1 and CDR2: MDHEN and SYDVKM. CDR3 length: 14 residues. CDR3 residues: CASSFLDRVNTIYF. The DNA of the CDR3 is TGTGCCAGCAGTTTTTTGGACAGGGTGAACACCATATATTTT.

CDR3: CASVGHALGSTEAFF. In DNA, the CDR3 is TGTGCCAGCGTGGGACACGCTTTAGGGAGCACTGAAGCTTTCTTT. The V gene is TRBV6-5, the J gene TRBJ1-1; perhaps TRBD1 as D (6 bases). The CDR3 is 15 residues long. Per germline, CDR1 MNHEY and CDR2 SVGAGI. V was pared by 8 bases and J by 4 bases, with 20 bases between.

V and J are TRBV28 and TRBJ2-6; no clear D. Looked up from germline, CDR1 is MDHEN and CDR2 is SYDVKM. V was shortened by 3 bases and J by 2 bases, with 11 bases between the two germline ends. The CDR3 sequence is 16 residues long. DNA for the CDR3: TGTGCCAGCAGTTTTGGGGTAGGTGCTGGGGCCAACGTCCTGACTTTC. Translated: CASSFGVGAGANVLTF. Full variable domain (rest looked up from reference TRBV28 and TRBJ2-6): DVKVTQSSRYLVKRTGEKVFLECVQDMDHENMFWYRQDPGLGLRLIYFSYDVKMKEKGDIPEGYSVSREKKERFSLILESASTNQTSMYLCASSFGVGAGANVLTFGAGSRLTVL.

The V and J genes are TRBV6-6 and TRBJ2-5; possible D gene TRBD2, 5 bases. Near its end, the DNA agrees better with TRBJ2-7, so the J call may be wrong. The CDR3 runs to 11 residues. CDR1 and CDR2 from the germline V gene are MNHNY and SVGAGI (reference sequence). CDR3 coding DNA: TGTGCCAGCAGTCGGGGCTACGAGCAGTACTTC. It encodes CASSRGYEQYF.

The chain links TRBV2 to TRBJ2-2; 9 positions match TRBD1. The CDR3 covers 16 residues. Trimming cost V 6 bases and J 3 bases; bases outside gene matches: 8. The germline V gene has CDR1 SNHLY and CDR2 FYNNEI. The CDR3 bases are TGTGCCAGCAGCGTAACAGGGGGCGCCGACACCGGGGAGCTGTTTTTT. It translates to CASSVTGGADTGELFF.

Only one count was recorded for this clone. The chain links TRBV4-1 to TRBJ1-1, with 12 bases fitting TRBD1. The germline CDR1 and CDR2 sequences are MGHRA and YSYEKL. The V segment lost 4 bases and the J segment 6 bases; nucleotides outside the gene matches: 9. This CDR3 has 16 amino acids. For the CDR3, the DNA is TGCGCCAGCAGCCGACAACCGGGACAGGGGGCGGCTGAAGCTTTCTTT. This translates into CASSRQPGQGAAEAFF.

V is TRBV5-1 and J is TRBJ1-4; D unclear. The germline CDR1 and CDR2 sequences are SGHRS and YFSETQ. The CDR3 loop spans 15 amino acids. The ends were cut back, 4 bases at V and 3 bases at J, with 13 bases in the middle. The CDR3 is CASSLGFQSNEKLFF. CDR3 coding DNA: TGCGCCAGCAGCCTTGGGTTTCAGTCTAATGAAAAACTGTTTTTT.

The CDR3 nucleotides are TGTGCCAGCAGTTCCCTACAGGGGACTCCTCGCGAGCAGTACTTC. Translation gives CASSSLQGTPREQYF. The rearrangement links TRBV2 to TRBJ2-7, with D perhaps TRBD1 (7 bases). Germline V gene data show CDR1 as SNHLY and CDR2 as FYNNEI. V was pared by 5 bases and J by 6 bases, with 20 bases between. The CDR3 consists of 15 residues.